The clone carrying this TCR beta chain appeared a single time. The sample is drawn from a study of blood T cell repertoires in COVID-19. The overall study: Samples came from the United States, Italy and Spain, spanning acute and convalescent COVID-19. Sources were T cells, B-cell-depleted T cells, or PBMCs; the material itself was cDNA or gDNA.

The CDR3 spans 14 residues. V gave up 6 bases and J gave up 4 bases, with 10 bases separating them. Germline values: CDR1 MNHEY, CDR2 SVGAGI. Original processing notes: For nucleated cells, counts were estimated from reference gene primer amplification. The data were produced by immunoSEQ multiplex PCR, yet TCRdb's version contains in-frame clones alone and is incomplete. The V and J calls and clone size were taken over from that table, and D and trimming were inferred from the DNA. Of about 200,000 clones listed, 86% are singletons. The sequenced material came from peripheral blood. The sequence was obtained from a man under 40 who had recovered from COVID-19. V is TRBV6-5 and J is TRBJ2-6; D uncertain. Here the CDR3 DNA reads TGTGCCAGCAGACTCTCCCTCGGGGCCAACGTCCTGACTTTC. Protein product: CASRLSLGANVLTF.